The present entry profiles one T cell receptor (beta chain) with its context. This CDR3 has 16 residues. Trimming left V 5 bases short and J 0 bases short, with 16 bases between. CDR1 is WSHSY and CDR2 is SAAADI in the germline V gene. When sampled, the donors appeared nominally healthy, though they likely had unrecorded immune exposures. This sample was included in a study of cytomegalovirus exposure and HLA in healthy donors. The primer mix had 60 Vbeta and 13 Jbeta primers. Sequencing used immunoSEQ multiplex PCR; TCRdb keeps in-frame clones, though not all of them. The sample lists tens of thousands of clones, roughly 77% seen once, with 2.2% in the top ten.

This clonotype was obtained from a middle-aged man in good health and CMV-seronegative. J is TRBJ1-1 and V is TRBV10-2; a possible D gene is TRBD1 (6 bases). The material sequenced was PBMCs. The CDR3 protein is CASSPTLTGLNTEAFF. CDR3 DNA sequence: TGCGCCAGCAGTCCAACATTGACAGGCCTGAACACTGAAGCTTTCTTT.